The 21 T cell receptor beta chains below were found in one sample sequenced in a study of molecular identifiers for immune sequencing clone quantification (dated 2018 in TCRdb). The method behind the library was PCR. Instrument on record: NextSeq 500. TCRdb cleaned the public reads at Q25 with fastp, built clones with MiXCR and kept in-frame beta chains. Entries are consolidated by CDR3 protein sequence, retaining the most common genes and DNA. The sample contains over 550,000 distinct CDR3 sequences, roughly 27% of them found a single time. Together, the top ten hold about 0.8% of the sample. Sequenced sample: naive CD8+ T cells from blood, with Jurkat cell RNA spiked in. The sample's cell subset or site label, decoded: FACS-sorted CD8+CD4-CCR7+CD45RA+ naive T cells. Receptors originate from a human donor in good health. Some libraries in this study had Jurkat cell RNA spiked in.

Comments on this clonotype: At one end the junction does not follow the germline gene, possibly because of a read error. The rearrangement links TRBV7-2 to TRBJ2-1; 10 bases match TRBD2. Looked up from germline, CDR1 is SGHTA and CDR2 is FQGNSA. The CDR3 has 18 amino acids. CDR3 bases: TGTGCCAGCAGCTTATCACTAGCGGGGCATAGCTCCTACAATGAGCTGTTCTTC. Translation: CASSLSLAGHSSYNELFF.

To note about this clonotype: One end of the junction varies from germline; a read error may be responsible. The rearrangement uses TRBV12-3 or TRBV12-4 and TRBJ1-1; tentative D call: TRBD1 (6 bases). The CDR3 has 14 residues. DNA of the CDR3: TGTGCCAGCAGTTTAACAGGGTCGGGCACTGAAGCTTCCTTT. Translation: CASSLTGSGTEASF.

This clonotype appeared many times. The chain combines TRBV7-6 with TRBJ2-3; D is ambiguous. The CDR3 extends over 13 amino acids. The V and J ends lost 4 bases and 3 bases respectively, with 8 bases between them. CDR1 and CDR2 (germline): SGHVS, FNYEAQ. CDR3 coding DNA: TGTGCCAGCAGCTCCGTTTATACAGATACGCAGTATTTT. Translating it yields CASSSVYTDTQYF. The whole variable domain, remainder taken from reference TRBV7-6 and TRBJ2-3, is GAGVSQSPRYKVTKRGQDVALRCDPISGHVSLYWYRQALGQGPEFLTYFNYEAQQDKSGLPNDRFSAERPEGSISTLTIQRTEQRDSAMYRCASSSVYTDTQYFGPGTRLTVL.

This clonotype appeared many times. V and J are TRBV5-3 and TRBJ2-2; TRBD1 aligns across 8 bases. TRBV5-3 is given ORF status, its function remaining uncertain. J lost 3 bases, V lost 8 bases, and 9 bases had no gene match. The CDR3 spans 15 residues. CDR3 in DNA: TGTGCCAGCAGTTCTGGGACAGGCGACACCGGGGAGCTGTTTTTT. Encoded protein: CASSSGTGDTGELFF.

A remark on this clonotype: This may arise from a read error, as a much more abundant clone is one base away. V is TRBV10-3 and J is TRBJ2-3; D unresolved. The CDR3 totals 12 residues. Per the germline V gene, CDR1 is ENHRY and CDR2 is SYGVKD. CDR3 loop: CAFSESPDTQYF. CDR3 DNA: TGTGCCTTCAGTGAGTCGCCGGATACGCAGTATTTT.

On this clonotype: An end of the junction does not agree with germline; a read error may underlie this. The rearrangement uses TRBV6-5 and TRBJ1-5; D is ambiguous. Germline assignment: CDR1 MNHEY and CDR2 SVGAGI. The CDR3 contains 13 residues. Written as DNA, the CDR3 is TGTGCCAGCAGTTGCGGGGTAGATCAGCCCCAGCGTTTT. Protein sequence: CASSCGVDQPQRF.

Concerning this clonotype itself: A much bigger clone sits one base away, suggesting this may be a read error. This chain joins TRBV4-3 and TRBJ2-7, with 7 bases fitting TRBD2. The CDR3 contains 15 residues. Germline CDR1 is LGHNA and CDR2 is YSLEER. CDR3 DNA: TGCGCCAGCAGCCAAGATTCCGCGGGGGACTACGCGCAGTACTTC. It is translated as CASSQDSAGDYAQYF.

The rearrangement links TRBV7-9 to TRBJ2-3; 9 bases are shared with TRBD2. With V trimmed by 5 bases and J by 1 base, 7 bases remained unmatched. The CDR3 loop spans 16 amino acids. Germline V gene data show CDR1 as SEHNR and CDR2 as FQNEAQ (reference sequence). The CDR3 nucleotides are TGTGCCAGCAGCAGCCGACTAGCGGCCCGCACAGATACGCAGTATTTT. Translating it yields CASSSRLAARTDTQYF. Together with reference TRBV7-9 and TRBJ2-3, the CDR3 gives the full variable domain: DTGVSQNPRHKITKRGQNVTFRCDPISEHNRLYWYRQTLGQGPEFLTYFQNEAQLEKSRLLSDRFSAERPKGSFSTLEIQRTEQGDSAMYLCASSSRLAARTDTQYFGPGTRLTVL.

This clonotype was counted only a few times. CDR3 region: CASGAWSDQETQYF. Here the CDR3 DNA reads TGTGCCAGTGGGGCGTGGAGCGATCAAGAGACCCAGTACTTC. This chain connects TRBV19 to TRBJ2-5; weak D call: TRBD1 (5 bases). Germline CDR1 LNHDA, CDR2 SQIVND (reference sequence). V was trimmed by 8 bases and J by 2 bases, leaving 15 bases between them. The CDR3 has 14 amino acids.

Worth noting for this clonotype: Since a much larger clone is just one base distant, this may be a read error. The chain joins TRBV4-3 to TRBJ2-7; D is unclear. V was trimmed by 0 bases and J by 0 bases, leaving 9 bases between them. Germline V CDR1 and CDR2: LGHNA, YSLEER. The CDR3 spans 15 residues. In DNA form, the CDR3 reads TGCGCCAGCAGCCAAGAATCGCCCACCTCCTACGAGCAGTACTTC. As protein: CASSQESPTSYEQYF.

To note about this clonotype: A much larger clone lies one base from this, so it may be a read error. No conserved phenylalanine or tryptophan is present at the end of the CDR3, so a read error is the likely explanation. This chain joins TRBV27 and TRBJ1-1; the D is unclear. Germline CDR1 is MNHEY and CDR2 is SMNVEV (reference sequence). This CDR3 comprises 12 residues. V was pared by 8 bases and J by 1 base, with 8 bases between. CDR3 in DNA: TGTGCCAGCCTAGGACCGAACACTGAAGCTTTCCTT. Protein sequence: CASLGPNTEAFL.

The chain has TRBV19 and TRBJ2-3, with 8 bases matching TRBD2. This CDR3 comprises 15 residues. Per germline, CDR1 LNHDA and CDR2 SQIVND (reference sequence). The J segment lost 2 bases and the V segment lost 3 bases, leaving 4 bases of the junction unmatched. CDR3 bases: TGTGCCAGTAGTATTTCGGGGGGGCACACAGATACGCAGTATTTT. It codes for CASSISGGHTDTQYF.

The CDR3 region has the DNA TGTGCAGCGGGTCCCTCCTACGAGCAGTACTTC. Residues: CAAGPSYEQYF. The J gene is TRBJ2-7, the V gene TRBV30; maybe TRBD2 (6 bases). Germline CDR1 reads GTSNPN; CDR2 reads SVGIG (reference sequence). The length of the CDR3 is 11 residues.

At least ten counts were recorded for this clonotype. This chain connects TRBV28 to TRBJ2-7; TRBD1 is a possible D gene (5 bases). CDR3 length: 13 amino acids. Trimming shortened V by 2 bases and J by 3 bases, and 8 bases separated the two germline ends. Germline assignment: CDR1 MDHEN and CDR2 SYDVKM. CDR3 coding DNA: TGTGCCAGCAGTTTACTGCAGGGCTACGAGCAGTACTTC. Translation gives CASSLLQGYEQYF.

This clonotype occurred many times. The chain couples TRBV10-3 to TRBJ2-7; D unclear. CDR3 length equals 13 residues. V lost 0 bases to trimming and J lost 6 bases, with 9 bases between them. The germline gives CDR1 ENHRY, CDR2 SYGVKD. The CDR3 loop is CAISESPTSEQYF. CDR3 DNA sequence: TGTGCCATCAGTGAGTCGCCCACAAGCGAGCAGTACTTC.

This chain uses TRBV29-1 with TRBJ1-4; D uncertain. The CDR3 sequence is 14 residues long. Germline V CDR1 and CDR2: SQVTM, ANQGSEA. Trimming pared 7 bases from V and 3 bases from J, leaving 15 bases between. The CDR3: CSAPRPPSNEKLFF. CDR3 in DNA: TGCAGCGCCCCCCGTCCCCCATCTAATGAAAAACTGTTTTTT.

The V gene is TRBV24-1, the J gene TRBJ2-3, with D uncertain. The CDR3 contains 13 residues. Germline CDR1 KGHDR, CDR2 SFDVKD. With 4 bases removed from V and 11 bases from J, the gap between germline ends came to 15 bases. This chain's CDR3 is CATSEDDDRMQYF. The CDR3 DNA reads TGTGCCACCAGTGAGGACGACGATCGGATGCAGTATTTT.

This clonotype was seen many times. The chain carries TRBV29-1 and TRBJ2-1; D perhaps matches TRBD2 (5 bases). CDR3 length: 15 residues. Germline V lookup: CDR1 SQVTM, CDR2 ANQGSEA. The V end was cut by 3 bases, the J end by 6 bases, with 18 bases between. The CDR3 nucleotides are TGCAGCGTTGACCCCGGGGAATTAACCACCAATGAGCAGTTCTTC. Translating it yields CSVDPGELTTNEQFF.

The chain combines TRBV15 with TRBJ2-1, with D perhaps matching TRBD1 (6 bases). Germline V gene data show CDR1 as LNHNV and CDR2 as YYDKDF (reference sequence). The CDR3 spans 14 residues. The ends were cut back, 0 bases at V and 10 bases at J, with 13 bases in the middle. The CDR3 sequence is CATSRETGRDEQFF. The CDR3 coding sequence is TGTGCCACCAGCAGAGAAACAGGGAGAGACGAGCAGTTCTTC.

This chain joins TRBV3-1 and TRBJ2-3, with D possibly matching TRBD2 (5 bases). Germline CDR1 and CDR2: LGHDT and YNNKEL (reference sequence). The CDR3 has 13 residues. V was shortened by 6 bases and J by 9 bases, with 16 bases between the two germline ends. The CDR3 DNA follows: TGTGCCAGCAGAGACCCACTAGATGAAACGCAGTATTTT. It specifies CASRDPLDETQYF.

Notes on this clonotype: As the CDR3 is not closed by the conserved phenylalanine or tryptophan, this likely results from a read error. The gene calls are TRBV5-5 and TRBJ2-5; D not resolved. Germline V gene lookup returns CDR1 SGHKS and CDR2 YYEKEE (reference sequence). CDR3 length equals 16 residues. V shed 5 bases and J shed 5 bases, with 22 bases lying between them. The CDR3: CASRPAQSPEVETQYL. The DNA of the CDR3 is TGTGCCAGCAGACCCGCTCAGTCACCCGAAGTGGAGACCCAGTACCTC.